A single sample is the source of the 25 T cell receptor beta chains below, sequenced in a study of human T cells and chemical hapten exposure. Unfractionated whole blood was the source from which total RNA was extracted. TCRdb independently ran MiXCR on the 5' RACE reads; one entry per CDR3 protein. Of about 81,000 distinct CDR3 sequences listed, about 8% are singletons. These receptors were collected from a male donor in good health.

The chain has TRBV6-2 or TRBV6-3 and TRBJ1-1, with D perhaps TRBD1 (5 bases). The CDR3 runs to 14 residues. V lost 2 bases, J lost 3 bases, and 10 bases lay in between. The germline gives CDR1 MNHEY, CDR2 SVGEGT. Here the CDR3 DNA reads TGTGCCAGCAGTTACAGAGGGGTGGACACTGAAGCTTTCTTT. Its protein is CASSYRGVDTEAFF.

This clonotype was recorded at least ten times. This chain uses TRBV12-3 or TRBV12-4 with TRBJ1-5, with D possibly TRBD1 on 5 matching bases. Trimming pared 6 bases from V and 2 bases from J, leaving 14 bases between. The CDR3 totals 15 residues. The CDR3 is CASRNVREGNQPQHF. The CDR3 nucleotides are TGTGCCAGCAGAAATGTCAGGGAGGGCAATCAGCCCCAGCATTTT.

This clonotype was observed a handful of times. The V and J genes are TRBV5-1 and TRBJ1-6; D call uncertain. The CDR3 sequence is 16 residues long. CDR1 and CDR2 from the germline V gene are SGHRS and YFSETQ. The V end lost 3 bases, the J end lost 2 bases, and 12 bases lay between the germline ends. CDR3 loop: CASSSNLRTYNSPLHF. CDR3 bases: TGCGCCAGCAGCTCTAACCTCCGAACCTATAATTCACCCCTCCACTTT.

The chain is built from TRBV6-5 and TRBJ2-7; D is possibly TRBD1 (6 bases). Trimming cost V 2 bases and J 5 bases, with 13 bases left between them. Looked up from germline, CDR1 is MNHEY and CDR2 is SVGAGI. This CDR3 has 14 amino acids. CDR3 nucleotides: TGTGCCAGCAGTTACGAAACAGGGCTGGACGAGCAGTACTTC. Residues: CASSYETGLDEQYF.

This clonotype was counted between two and nine times. The V call is TRBV11-1, the J call TRBJ1-2; 7 bases match TRBD1. Germline CDR1 SGHAT, CDR2 FQDESV (reference sequence). CDR3 length: 13 amino acids. Trimming took 5 bases from V and 4 from J; bases not matched to a gene: 4. CDR3 nucleotide sequence: TGTGCCAGCAGCCGGGACAGTCCCTATGGCTACACCTTC. Translated, it gives CASSRDSPYGYTF.

This clonotype came up a few times. This chain uses TRBV27 with TRBJ1-6, with 8 nucleotides matching TRBD1. V lost 7 bases to trimming and J lost 3 bases; unmatched junction nucleotides: 5. This CDR3 is 15 amino acids long. Germline CDR1 and CDR2: MNHEY and SMNVEV (reference sequence). CDR3 DNA sequence: TGTGCCAGCAACGACAGGGGAAGCTATAATTCACCCCTCCACTTT. Protein product: CASNDRGSYNSPLHF.

V gene TRBV18 combines with J gene TRBJ2-5, with D hard to call. Germline V gene lookup returns CDR1 KGHSH and CDR2 LQKENI. V was trimmed by 0 bases and J by 4 bases, leaving 12 bases between them. The CDR3 loop spans 15 amino acids. The CDR3 bases are TGTGCCAGCTCACCACCAGGGCCCTCGGGAGAGACCCAGTACTTC. It encodes CASSPPGPSGETQYF.

This clonotype appeared many times. V usage is TRBV4-1 and J usage is TRBJ2-1; a weak D match, TRBD1 (5 bases). Trimming took 0 bases from V and 9 from J, leaving 12 bases between them. Germline values: CDR1 MGHRA, CDR2 YSYEKL. This CDR3 comprises 14 residues. CDR3 DNA: TGCGCCAGCAGCCAAGACGAAGGGGCTGGTGAGCAGTTCTTC. Amino acid sequence: CASSQDEGAGEQFF.

The sample holds many counts of this clonotype. The chain is built from TRBV9 and TRBJ1-2; D is undetermined. The CDR3 covers 11 residues. V was clipped by 1 base and J by 5 bases, with 3 bases between them. Germline-derived CDR1 and CDR2 are SGDLS and YYNGEE. CDR3 protein: CASSVNYGYTF. The CDR3, as DNA: TGTGCCAGCAGCGTAAATTATGGCTACACCTTC.

This clonotype was counted a few times. The genes are TRBV6-2 or TRBV6-3 and TRBJ2-5, with 9 bases aligning to TRBD2. This CDR3 contains 16 residues. With 0 bases clipped from V and 3 bases from J, the junction kept 5 bases outside the gene matches. Germline V gene lookup returns CDR1 MNHEY and CDR2 SVGEGT. The CDR3 nucleotides read TGTGCCAGCAGTTACTCGATAGCGGGGGCTGAAGAGACCCAGTACTTC. It yields the protein CASSYSIAGAEETQYF.

This clonotype was seen at least ten times. V and J are TRBV27 and TRBJ2-5; TRBD1 aligns across 9 bases. V shed 3 bases and J 4 bases; nucleotides not matched to a gene: 6. The CDR3 totals 15 residues. Germline V CDR1 and CDR2: MNHEY, SMNVEV (reference sequence). The CDR3 region has the DNA TGTGCCAGCAGTTTTGGGGACAGGGAGGGAGAGACCCAGTACTTC. Encoded protein: CASSFGDREGETQYF.

This clonotype was counted between two and nine times. This chain links TRBV13 with TRBJ2-7; TRBD1 aligns across 7 bases. The germline V gene encodes CDR1 PRHDT and CDR2 FYEKMQ (reference sequence). The CDR3 is 14 amino acids. V lost 5 bases and J lost 4; bases outside the gene matches: 8. The CDR3 spells CASSARTGDYEQYF. CDR3 in DNA: TGTGCCAGCAGCGCCCGGACAGGTGATTACGAGCAGTACTTC.

The CDR3 spells CSVDRTGVIYGYTF. The CDR3 DNA follows: TGCAGCGTTGACAGGACAGGGGTTATCTATGGCTACACCTTC. The chain joins TRBV29-1 to TRBJ1-2; 9 bases are a match to TRBD1. Unmatched junction bases numbered 6, after V lost 3 bases and J lost 4 bases. The CDR3 is 14 amino acids. The V gene's germline CDR1 is SQVTM and CDR2 ANQGSEA. The full variable domain, completed using reference TRBV29-1 and TRBJ1-2, is SAVISQKPSRDICQRGTSLTIQCQVDSQVTMMFWYRQQPGQSLTLIATANQGSEATYESGFVIDKFPISRPNLTFSTLTVSNMSPEDSSIYLCSVDRTGVIYGYTFGSGTRLTVV.

This clonotype was counted many times. This chain uses TRBV12-3 or TRBV12-4 with TRBJ2-2, with unresolved D. The CDR3 is 16 residues long. Trimming shortened V by 3 bases and J by 5 bases, and 16 bases separated the two germline ends. Written as DNA, the CDR3 is TGTGCCAGCAGTTTCCGAACCCCTAGGAGTACCGGGGAGCTGTTTTTT. It encodes CASSFRTPRSTGELFF.

This clonotype has ten or more counts. This chain joins TRBV27 and TRBJ1-2, with D possibly TRBD1 on 6 matching bases. Germline V gene sequence: CDR1 MNHEY, CDR2 SMNVEV (reference sequence). V was cut by 2 bases and J by 7 bases, with 11 bases left in between. CDR3 length equals 13 residues. CDR3 bases: TGTGCCAGCAGTTTACGGGGGGCGCCTGGCTACACCTTC. Its protein is CASSLRGAPGYTF.

This clonotype was detected many times. V usage is TRBV5-1 and J usage is TRBJ2-7; 9 bases are a match to TRBD1. This CDR3 spans 14 amino acids. V dropped 4 bases and J dropped 6; count of bases not matched to a gene: 8. CDR1 SGHRS and CDR2 YFSETQ come from the germline V gene. The CDR3 region has the DNA TGCGCCAGCAGCGAGCGGTGGACAGGGGTCGAGCAGTACTTC. This codes for CASSERWTGVEQYF.

The V call is TRBV20-1, the J call TRBJ1-5, with 9 positions matching TRBD1. The V segment lost 3 bases and the J segment 7 bases; nucleotides outside the gene matches: 7. In germline, CDR1 is DFQATT, CDR2 SNEGSKA (reference sequence). The CDR3 runs to 14 residues. CDR3 nucleotide sequence: TGCAGTGCTAGGACAGGGGGGGAATGGCAGCCCCAGCATTTT. Its translation: CSARTGGEWQPQHF.

This clonotype was detected a few times. V is TRBV9 and J is TRBJ1-1, with 7 bases fitting TRBD1. The length of the CDR3 is 17 residues. V trimming: 2 bases; J trimming: 3 bases; junction bases outside the gene matches: 13. Germline CDR1 reads SGDLS; CDR2 reads YYNGEE. The CDR3 region is CASSVAGGIGKDTEAFF. The CDR3 DNA follows: TGTGCCAGCAGCGTGGCAGGGGGTATCGGTAAGGACACTGAAGCTTTCTTT.

This clonotype was counted only a few times. The genes are TRBV20-1 and TRBJ2-1, with TRBD2 matching 14 bases. The CDR3 runs to 17 residues. The germline V gene encodes CDR1 DFQATT and CDR2 SNEGSKA (reference sequence). Trimming at V came to 5 bases and at J to 9 bases, leaving 15 bases not matched to a gene. The CDR3 sequence is CSAPYPGLAGAVGEQFF. CDR3 DNA: TGCAGTGCTCCATACCCGGGACTAGCGGGAGCGGTTGGTGAGCAGTTCTTC.

At least ten counts were recorded for this clonotype. The rearrangement uses TRBV25-1 and TRBJ1-4; 8 bases align to TRBD1. The germline V gene encodes CDR1 MGHDK and CDR2 SYGVNS. With V trimmed by 2 bases and J by 0 bases, 11 bases remained unmatched. The length of the CDR3 is 19 residues. This CDR3 is CASSEIGQGGPATNEKLFF. Written as DNA, the CDR3 is TGTGCCAGCAGTGAAATCGGACAGGGAGGCCCTGCAACTAATGAAAAACTGTTTTTT.

The sample holds many counts of this clonotype. CDR3 residues: CASSRWALTGNQPQHF. The DNA for the CDR3 is TGTGCCAGCAGTCGCTGGGCCTTGACGGGCAATCAGCCCCAGCATTTT. The gene calls are TRBV6-2 or TRBV6-3 and TRBJ1-5; D not resolved. The V end was cut by 5 bases, the J end by 2 bases, with 16 bases between. The V gene's germline CDR1 is MNHEY and CDR2 SVGEGT. CDR3 length: 16 amino acids.

V is TRBV5-6 and J is TRBJ1-5; TRBD1 matches at 11 bases. Germline V CDR1 and CDR2: SGHDT, YYEEEE. CDR3 length: 15 amino acids. Germline trimming cut 4 bases from V and 8 bases from J; bases unmatched to any gene: 8. The CDR3 DNA is TGTGCCAGCAGCCGGACAGGGGGCGAGTGGAAGCCCCAGCATTTT. This gives the protein CASSRTGGEWKPQHF.

The CDR3 DNA reads TGTGCCATCAGTGAGGGACCCAGGGCGACAGAAGCTTTCTTT. Translating it yields CAISEGPRATEAFF. V usage is TRBV10-3 and J usage is TRBJ1-1; tentative D call: TRBD1 (5 bases). Trimming removed 2 bases at V and 8 bases at J, with 15 bases between. The CDR3 is 14 amino acids. CDR1 is ENHRY, CDR2 SYGVKD, per germline.

This clonotype was observed many times. The chain combines TRBV20-1 with TRBJ2-3; 7 bases align to TRBD2. V was pared by 3 bases and J by 1 base, with 10 bases of the junction left unmatched. The CDR3 covers 16 residues. CDR1 DFQATT and CDR2 SNEGSKA come from the germline V gene (reference sequence). CDR3 protein: CSASPTSMGGTDTQYF. CDR3 coding DNA: TGCAGTGCTAGCCCGACTAGCATGGGGGGCACAGATACGCAGTATTTT.

This clonotype was found a few times. V usage is TRBV6-1 and J usage is TRBJ1-2; D is unclear. Germline CDR1 reads MNHNS; CDR2 reads SASEGT. CDR3 length: 11 residues. Between the trimmed V and J ends, which lost 1 base and 7 bases, there was a span of 4 bases. CDR3 protein: CASSEVGGYTF. CDR3 in DNA: TGTGCCAGCAGTGAAGTCGGTGGCTACACCTTC.